A single T cell receptor beta chain is shown here with its context. Its specificity is not known. The data belong to a study of blood T cells in healthy people across ages. PCR was performed a second time for about 6 to 12 cycles using a sample-barcoded 5' primer and a J-beta primer mix. At least 3 million CDR3-containing paired-end reads were obtained per sample. TCRdb itself ran the 5' RACE reads through MiXCR, one entry per CDR3 protein. The repertoire includes 600,000 to 650,000 distinct CDR3 sequences, roughly three fifths of them detected once, and 30% to 40% sits in the top ten. Extraction yielded at least 6 micrograms of total RNA per sample. Germline V gene data show CDR1 as DFQATT and CDR2 as SNEGSKA (reference sequence). Trimming took off 0 bases at V and 0 bases at J, with 9 bases between the two ends. This CDR3 region has 15 residues. Points from the study as a whole: It was not known whether donors were CMV positive (a possible confounder of expanded clonotype changes).

The chain employs TRBV20-1 and TRBJ2-1; no definite D call. This receptor was identified in a man aged 55 to 69 in good health. The sequenced material came from blood. The CDR3 region has the DNA TGCAGTGCTAGAGATCCCCGGTCCTCCTACAATGAGCAGTTCTTC. It yields the protein CSARDPRSSYNEQFF.